This T cell receptor (beta chain) was profiled in a study of shared clonotypes between healthy human individuals. All the donors were Caucasian adults who lived in Nashville, Tennessee. Regarding this clone: Antigen unknown.

Replicate PCRs for unsorted PBMC used around 270 ng DNA (about 30,000 T cell genomes). What was sequenced on ten immunoSEQ deep assay plates was unsorted PBMC DNA. Clones were sequenced by immunoSEQ multiplex PCR, and TCRdb holds only the in-frame ones, with some missing. The table includes about 530,000 clones, nearly 80% detected once. Findings of the study overall: Clonotype sharing levels among donors were expected to vary with sequencing depth.

V shed 1 base and J shed 3 bases, with 7 bases lying between them. The CDR3 spans 14 residues. The germline V gene encodes CDR1 SGHTA and CDR2 FQGNSA. The clonotype was recovered from a woman in her 40s in good health. Some clones in this sample may be carry-over from other donors' samples. This chain links TRBV7-2 with TRBJ1-5; D call uncertain. Sequencing was performed on PBMCs. CDR3 bases: TGTGCCAGCAGCTTAGTCCGGATCAATCAGCCCCAGCATTTT. Encoded protein: CASSLVRINQPQHF.